This T cell receptor (beta chain) was observed in a study of beta chain features in type 1 diabetes. Study observations and caveats: People with Type 1 diabetes carried modestly yet significantly shorter TCRB CDR3s in all four CD4+ subsets. The study notes PCR might favor shorter templates equally in patients and controls. Fewer junction insertions and more nucleotide deletions appeared in type 1 diabetes patients.

In its sample, this clone was seen a few times. What it binds is unknown. Germline V lookup: CDR1 KGHSH, CDR2 LQKENI. The CDR3 length is 15 residues. Trimming left V 2 bases short and J 2 bases short, with 7 bases between. What was sequenced were expressed TCRB transcripts, since all of the isolated RNA had been reverse transcribed. Assay: immunoSEQ multiplex PCR; the TCRdb copy retains only in-frame clones and omits some. In the table there are about 120,000 clones, 16% of which are singletons. Material: central memory CD4+ T cells from blood. The V and J genes are TRBV18 and TRBJ2-6; maybe TRBD1 (5 bases). The sequence was collected from a man aged 30-40 years with type 1 diabetes. DNA of the CDR3: TGTGCCAGCTCACCAAGGGGAACTGGGGCCAACGTCCTGACTTTC. Translation gives CASSPRGTGANVLTF.